A single sample is the source of the 9 T cell receptor beta chains below, sequenced in a study of T cells after yellow fever vaccination. TCRdb redid the calling of the 5' RACE reads with MiXCR, one entry per CDR3 protein. Of over 110,000 distinct CDR3 sequences listed, about 7.7% are singletons. The sequencing used CD4+ T cells sorted from PBMCs, collected 5 days after the yellow fever booster vaccination. Receptors originate from a man aged 25-45 years who received the YFV17D yellow fever vaccine.

Ten or more counts support this clonotype. V is TRBV5-6 and J is TRBJ2-7; D is perhaps TRBD1 or TRBD2 (6 bases each). CDR1 and CDR2 (germline): SGHDT, YYEEEE. CDR3 size: 16 residues. V was clipped by 1 base and J by 9 bases, with 23 bases between them. Here the CDR3 DNA reads TGTGCCAGCAGCTTGAGGGCGGGGACACGGATGTATGGGCAGTACTTC. It is translated as CASSLRAGTRMYGQYF.

The sample holds many counts of this clonotype. This chain uses TRBV4-3 with TRBJ2-1; D not resolved. The germline CDR1 and CDR2 sequences are LGHNA and YSLEER. V lost 1 base, J lost 7 bases, and 17 bases lay in between. CDR3 length: 16 amino acids. This chain's CDR3 is CASSQGRTQSWNEQFF. For the CDR3, the DNA is TGCGCCAGCAGCCAAGGTAGGACGCAGAGTTGGAATGAGCAGTTCTTC.

This clonotype has a count of ten or more. The chain combines TRBV18 with TRBJ2-1; 7 positions agree with TRBD2. Germline assignment: CDR1 KGHSH and CDR2 LQKENI. Trimming removed 2 bases from V and 10 bases from J; junction bases left unmatched: 11. The CDR3 is 15 residues long. CDR3 region: CASSPAQLAIEEQFF. In DNA, the CDR3 is TGTGCCAGCTCACCAGCCCAACTAGCGATCGAAGAGCAGTTCTTC.

As to this clonotype: A much larger clone sits a single nucleotide away, making a read error possible. The chain carries TRBV8-2 and TRBJ2-7; the tabulated D call, TRBD2, remains unverified against the DNA. TRBV8-2 is designated a pseudogene. The CDR3 covers 14 residues. The CDR3 region is CASSNGLDSYEQYF. The CDR3 DNA follows: TGTGCCAGCAGCAATGGACTGGACTCCTACGAGCAGTACTTC.

This clonotype was counted at least ten times. CDR3 residues: CASSLAIVYEQYF. In nucleotides, the CDR3 is TGTGCCAGCAGCTTAGCGATCGTCTACGAGCAGTACTTC. The J gene is TRBJ2-7, the V gene TRBV7-2; unclear D gene. CDR1 and CDR2 from the germline V gene are SGHTA and FQGNSA. The CDR3 runs 13 residues. V was cut by 0 bases and J by 3 bases, with 6 bases left in between.

This clonotype was detected many times. This sequence joins TRBV27 and TRBJ2-3; 7 nucleotides line up with TRBD2. This CDR3 contains 14 residues. V shed 2 bases and J 6 bases; nucleotides not matched to a gene: 5. CDR1 is MNHEY, CDR2 SMNVEV, per germline (reference sequence). CDR3 amino acids: CASSLGGGPDTQYF. CDR3 sequence (DNA): TGTGCCAGCAGTTTAGGGGGGGGTCCGGATACGCAGTATTTT.

This clonotype showed up many times. This chain joins TRBV5-1 and TRBJ2-1, with D unresolved. Trimming left V 0 bases short and J 6 bases short, with 7 bases between. The length of the CDR3 is 13 residues. Germline lookup yields CDR1 SGHRS and CDR2 YFSETQ. CDR3 nucleotide sequence: TGCGCCAGCAGCTTGGGGCCCTCCAATGAGCAGTTCTTC. The encoded protein is CASSLGPSNEQFF.

V usage is TRBV5-4 and J usage is TRBJ2-6; D unresolved. Germline CDR1 and CDR2: SGHNT and YYREEE (reference sequence). There are 14 residues in the CDR3. Trimming took 3 bases from V and 3 from J, leaving 7 bases between them. CDR3 in DNA: TGTGCCAGCAGCTCAACGGGTGGGGCCAACGTCCTGACTTTC. Translation: CASSSTGGANVLTF.

This clonotype was recorded a few times. This chain links TRBV5-6 with TRBJ2-7, with D perhaps assigned TRBD1 or TRBD2 (5 bases each). V lost 0 bases to trimming and J lost 1 base, with 14 bases between them. The CDR3 is 16 amino acids. Germline V gene lookup returns CDR1 SGHDT and CDR2 YYEEEE. CDR3 region: CASSLVPGPPSYEQYF. CDR3 nucleotides: TGTGCCAGCAGCTTGGTACCGGGACCCCCTTCCTACGAGCAGTACTTC. Using reference TRBV5-6 and TRBJ2-7 for the parts outside the CDR3, the full variable domain is DAGVTQSPTHLIKTRGQQVTLRCSPKSGHDTVSWYQQALGQGPQFIFQYYEEEERQRGNFPDRFSGHQFPNYSSELNVNALLLGDSALYLCASSLVPGPPSYEQYFGPGTRLTVT.